Below, one TCR beta chain is given with its context. The sample belongs to a study of blood T cell repertoires in COVID-19. In the study overall: The samples span acute and convalescent COVID-19 from the United States, Italy and Spain. From T cells, B-cell-depleted T cells, or PBMCs came the material, which was cDNA or gDNA.

Per the original methods: Estimation of nucleated cell counts was performed using reference gene primer amplification. Sequenced by immunoSEQ multiplex PCR; TCRdb stores in-frame clones only, minus some. The V and J calls and the clone size are those of that table, but D and trimming were determined from the DNA. This table has 200,000 to 300,000 clones, approximately 86% appearing once. This clonotype was obtained from a man aged 55 to 70 who had recovered from COVID-19. Sequencing was performed on peripheral blood.

CDR3 sequence (DNA): TGTGCCAGCAGCTTAGTTAACAGGGGCGCTGAAGCTTTCTTT. Protein: CASSLVNRGAEAFF. The rearrangement links TRBV7-8 to TRBJ1-1; 7 nucleotides agree with TRBD1. The germline V gene encodes CDR1 SGHVS and CDR2 FQNEAQ. The CDR3 loop spans 14 amino acids. V trimming: 1 base; J trimming: 6 bases; junction bases outside the gene matches: 5.